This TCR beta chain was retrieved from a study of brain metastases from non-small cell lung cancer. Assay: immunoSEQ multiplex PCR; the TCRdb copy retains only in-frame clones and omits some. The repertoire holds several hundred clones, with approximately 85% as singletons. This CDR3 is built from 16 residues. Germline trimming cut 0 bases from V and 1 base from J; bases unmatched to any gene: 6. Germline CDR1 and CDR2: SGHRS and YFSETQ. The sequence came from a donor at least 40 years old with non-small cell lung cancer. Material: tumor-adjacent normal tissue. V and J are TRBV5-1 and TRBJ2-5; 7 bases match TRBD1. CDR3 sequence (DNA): TGCGCCAGCAGCTTGGGAATAGGGGGCCCCCAAGAGACCCAGTACTTC. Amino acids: CASSLGIGGPQETQYF. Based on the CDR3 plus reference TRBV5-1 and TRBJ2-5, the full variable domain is KAGVTQTPRYLIKTRGQQVTLSCSPISGHRSVSWYQQTPGQGLQFLFEYFSETQRNKGNFPGRFSGRQFSNSRSEMNVSTLELGDSALYLCASSLGIGGPQETQYFGPGTRLLVL.